This is a list of T cell receptor beta chains from one sample in a study of blood T cell repertoires in COVID-19. Some clones are missing from TCRdb's copy, which holds only in-frame ones; the method was immunoSEQ multiplex PCR. This sample has roughly 250,000 clones, with around 87% found just once. Sequenced input: PBMCs or T cells enriched from blood (not recorded which). These receptors came from a woman aged 18-30 years who had recovered from COVID-19. CDR3s include the opening cysteine and the closing phenylalanine or tryptophan. D genes are given only for firm matches. Some rows mark clone size as missing; the rest say once, few, many or name a class of expanded clone.

J gene,D gene,clone size,V gene,CDR3 DNA,CDR3 protein
TRBJ2-7,TRBD1,.,TRBV5-1,TGCGCCAGCAGCTGGGGACAGGGTTCCTACGAGCAGTACTTC,CASSWGQGSYEQYF
TRBJ1-3,.,.,TRBV5-1,TGCGCCAGCAGCTTGGGACTGCCAGGGGACACCATATATTTT,CASSLGLPGDTIYF
TRBJ1-2,.,once,TRBV20-1,TGCAGTGCTAGTCGGCCGCGGTCTAGATATAACTATGGCTACACCTTC,CSASRPRSRYNYGYTF
TRBJ2-7,TRBD1,.,TRBV5-4,TGTGCCAGCAGCCCTGGGACAGGGGCGATCTCCTACGAGCAGTACTTC,CASSPGTGAISYEQYF
TRBJ1-2,.,once,TRBV6-5,TGTGCCAGCAGTCGGGACACCTCGGGGTCGGGCTACACCTTC,CASSRDTSGSGYTF
TRBJ2-2,TRBD2,many,TRBV15,TGTGCCACCAGCAGTGGGACTAGCGGGGGGGTGAACACCGGGGAGCTGTTTTTT,CATSSGTSGGVNTGELFF
TRBJ1-1,TRBD1,.,TRBV29-1,TGCAGCACCAGGACAGGGTTGGGCACTGAAGCTTTCTTT,CSTRTGLGTEAFF
TRBJ1-1,.,few,TRBV6-4,TGTGCCAGCAGTGCAAACCCAGGGATCACTGAAGCTTTCTTT,CASSANPGITEAFF
TRBJ2-5,TRBD2,.,TRBV5-4,TGTGCCAGCAGCCCAAGACTAGCGGGGGAAGAGACCCAGTACTTC,CASSPRLAGEETQYF
TRBJ1-2,.,.,TRBV6-5,TGTGCCAGCACCTTAGGAGGGGCTAACTATGGCTACACCTTC,CASTLGGANYGYTF
TRBJ2-7,.,.,TRBV15,TGTGCCACCAGCAGAGATTTGTTACAGACAGTTAACGAGCAGTACTTC,CATSRDLLQTVNEQYF
TRBJ1-3,.,.,TRBV4-2,TGTGCCAGCAGCCAAGAAGACCGAGGGCTCAGCTCTGGAAACACCATATATTTT,CASSQEDRGLSSGNTIYF
TRBJ1-3,.,.,TRBV18,TGTGCCAGCTCACCACGTGAGTGGGGAGAGTCTGGAAACACCATATATTTT,CASSPREWGESGNTIYF
TRBJ1-6,.,.,TRBV16,TGTGCCAGCAGCCAATCTGGCAAAGCGGGTTCACCCCTCCACTTT,CASSQSGKAGSPLHF
TRBJ1-2,.,.,TRBV2,TGTGCCAGCAGCGGGGTCGACACTCGCGATCGGGGCTACACCTTC,CASSGVDTRDRGYTF
TRBJ2-3,TRBD2,once,TRBV3-1/TRBV3-2,TGTGCCAGCAGCCAAGATCTTATACTAGCGGGGGAAGCAGATACGCAGTATTTT,CASSQDLILAGEADTQYF
TRBJ1-6,TRBD1,.,TRBV6-1,TGTGCCAGCAGTGAAGCTGGGACAGTAACGACCCTCCACTTT,CASSEAGTVTTLHF
TRBJ2-6,.,.,TRBV10-2,TGCGCCAGCAGACAGGGATTCATGGCTGGGGCCAACGTCCTGACTTTC,CASRQGFMAGANVLTF
TRBJ1-4,TRBD1,.,TRBV5-1,TGCGCCAGCAGCTTACAGGGGGGAGAAAAACTGTTTTTT,CASSLQGGEKLFF
TRBJ1-1,.,.,TRBV7-6,TGTGCCAGCAGCTTAGTAGGCGGGAACACTGAAGCTTTCTTT,CASSLVGGNTEAFF
TRBJ1-2,.,.,TRBV10-1,TGCGCCAGCATATGGTTTTTAGACTGTTCCACCTTC,CASIWFLDCSTF
TRBJ1-2,.,.,TRBV5-1,TGCGCCAGCAGCCCCGCACGGAACTATGGCTACACCTTC,CASSPARNYGYTF
TRBJ1-2,.,.,TRBV30,TGTGCCTGGAGTGTACGGACAGACTATGGCTACACCTTC,CAWSVRTDYGYTF
TRBJ1-1,.,.,TRBV5-1,TGCGCCAGCAGCCCACTAGAGAACACTGAAGCTTTCTTT,CASSPLENTEAFF
TRBJ1-5,.,.,TRBV5-6,TGTGCCAGCAGCTTCTCGGGGGTCTATAGCAATCAGCCCCAGCATTTT,CASSFSGVYSNQPQHF
TRBJ2-2,TRBD1,.,TRBV24-1,TGTGCCACCGCAGAAGGGGGCGCAGGGTTGACCGGGGAGCTGTTTTTT,CATAEGGAGLTGELFF
TRBJ2-7,TRBD1,.,TRBV19,TGTGCCAGTAGGGGACAGGGGGCTTTCCACGAGCAGTACTTC,CASRGQGAFHEQYF